Listed below are T cell receptor beta chains from one sample, sequenced in a study of blood T cell repertoires in COVID-19. Only in-frame clones appear in the TCRdb table, and some are missing; sequencing was by immunoSEQ multiplex PCR. Among about 76,000 clones listed, 75% to 85% were seen once. Sequenced material: peripheral blood. These receptors came from a human donor in a cohort sampled during active COVID-19. Each CDR3 is given with its conserved first and last residue. The D gene is left open where the match is weak. Expanded clones get a size class; other rows say once, few or many, or leave the size out.

TRBJ1-2 | TRBV25-1 | . | . | TGTGCCAGCGCCCCTGACAGGCGTTGGGGGGGCTACACCTTC | CASAPDRRWGGYTF
TRBJ2-1 | TRBV6-4 | TRBD1 | . | TGTGCCAGCAGCTTGTCGGGACAGTCTTACAATGAGCAGTTCTTC | CASSLSGQSYNEQFF
TRBJ2-3 | TRBV6-2/TRBV6-3 | . | . | TGTGCCAGCAGCCTCCCGGGGAGCTATCGGGGCACAGATACGCAGTATTTT | CASSLPGSYRGTDTQYF
TRBJ1-2 | TRBV4-1 | TRBD1 | . | TGCGCCAGCAGCTCCCGGGACAGGGGCTACTATGGCTACACCTTC | CASSSRDRGYYGYTF
TRBJ1-3 | TRBV5-1 | . | . | TGCGCCAGCAGCTCTGGACAGCCAAGGTCTGGAAACACCATATATTTT | CASSSGQPRSGNTIYF
TRBJ2-7 | TRBV27 | . | once | TGTGCCAGCAGTTTAGAAGGGGCTGTGGCCTACGAGCAGTACTTC | CASSLEGAVAYEQYF
TRBJ2-3 | TRBV28 | . | few | TGTGCCAGCAGTGCGGTAGTAGATACGCAGTATTTT | CASSAVVDTQYF
TRBJ1-2 | TRBV30 | . | once | TGTGCCTGGAGTGTGAAGGGGGGGATTCTATCTGGCTACACCTTC | CAWSVKGGILSGYTF
TRBJ2-3 | TRBV18 | TRBD1 | . | TGTGCCAGCTCATTACAGGGGGACACAGATACGCAGTATTTT | CASSLQGDTDTQYF
TRBJ1-4 | TRBV7-9 | TRBD1 | . | TGTGCCAGCAGCTTAGGTACAGGGGGGCGGAATGAAAAACTGTTTTTT | CASSLGTGGRNEKLFF
TRBJ1-6 | TRBV10-2 | . | . | TGCGCCAGCAGTGAATTAACAACCGCGGGATCACCCCTCCACTTT | CASSELTTAGSPLHF
TRBJ2-5 | TRBV7-3 | . | . | TGTGCCAGCAGCTTATCGGGAGTCGAGACCCAGTACTTC | CASSLSGVETQYF
TRBJ2-5 | TRBV30 | TRBD1 | . | TGTGCCTGGAGTGGGGTGCGGTGGTCGACAGGGGCAGAGACCCAGTACTTC | CAWSGVRWSTGAETQYF
TRBJ2-2 | TRBV7-9 | TRBD1 | . | TGTGCCAGCAGCTCTCACGAGACAGGGGGCTATACCGGGGAGCTGTTTTTT | CASSSHETGGYTGELFF
TRBJ2-3 | TRBV10-1 | TRBD1 | . | TGCGCCAGCAGTGAGGGACAGGGTGGGACAGATACGCAGTATTTT | CASSEGQGGTDTQYF
TRBJ1-1 | TRBV5-1 | TRBD1 | . | TGCGCCAGCAGCCCGGGGACAGGGAACACTGAAGCTTTCTTT | CASSPGTGNTEAFF
TRBJ1-1 | TRBV5-1 | . | . | TGCGCCAGCAGCTTCCGGGGCCTTGGGGAGGGGAACACTGAAGCTTTCTTT | CASSFRGLGEGNTEAFF